This T cell receptor (beta chain) was sequenced during a study of low-dose radiotherapy and immunotherapy resistance in tumors. Alpha and beta chains were covered, as first-strand cDNA relied on TRAV- and TRBV-specific primers. The TCRs were subjected to amplification over 20 PCR cycles employing a constant-region primer in conjunction with a V-primer adapter. TCRdb redid the calling of the reads with MiXCR, one entry per CDR3 protein. The sample carries under 110,000 distinct CDR3 sequences, less than 25% recorded once. CDR3 length equals 14 residues. Germline V gives CDR1 KGHSH, CDR2 LQKENI. V was shortened by 1 base and J by 4 bases, with 10 bases between the two germline ends. Time point described: after trial treatment. Treatment given: LDRT plus nivolumab, ipilimumab, low-dose cyclophosphamide and aspirin (RACIN trial). Nivolumab, ipilimumab, aspirin, low-dose cyclophosphamide and low-dose radiotherapy were given to donors. Each patient who was eligible had an advanced solid tumor with no tumor-infiltrating lymphocytes.

This chain uses TRBV18 with TRBJ1-1, with D possibly being TRBD1 (5 bases). The specimen was PBMCs, collected after low-dose radiotherapy plus immunotherapy. This clonotype was obtained from a male donor with prostate cancer. CDR3 region: CASSPHRDGTEAFF. The CDR3 coding sequence is TGTGCCAGCTCACCACATAGGGACGGCACTGAAGCTTTCTTT.